The present T cell receptor beta chain was sequenced within a study of neoadjuvant anti-PD-1 for oral cavity cancer. V lost 4 bases to trimming and J lost 3 bases, with 16 bases between them. CDR1 and CDR2 (germline): SGHTA, FQGNSA. This CDR3 has 15 amino acids. This clone occurred once. The data were produced by immunoSEQ multiplex PCR, yet TCRdb's version contains in-frame clones alone and is incomplete. Here the sample spans 15,000 to 20,000 clones, approximately 60% being singletons. The chain combines TRBV7-2 with TRBJ2-7; D might be TRBD1 or TRBD2, each matching 6 bases. This receptor was taken from a person between 40 and 80 years old with oral cavity squamous cell carcinoma. Specimen: PBMCs, collected before nivolumab (anti-PD-1) treatment. CDR3 amino acids: CASSSFSGGGYEQYF. CDR3 bases: TGTGCCAGCAGCTCCTTTTCTGGAGGGGGCTACGAGCAGTACTTC. The full variable domain, rest sourced from reference TRBV7-2 and TRBJ2-7, is GAGVSQSPSNKVTEKGKDVELRCDPISGHTALYWYRQSLGQGLEFLIYFQGNSAPDKSGLPSDRFSAERTGGSVSTLTIQRTQQEDSAVYLCASSSFSGGGYEQYFGPGTRLTVT.